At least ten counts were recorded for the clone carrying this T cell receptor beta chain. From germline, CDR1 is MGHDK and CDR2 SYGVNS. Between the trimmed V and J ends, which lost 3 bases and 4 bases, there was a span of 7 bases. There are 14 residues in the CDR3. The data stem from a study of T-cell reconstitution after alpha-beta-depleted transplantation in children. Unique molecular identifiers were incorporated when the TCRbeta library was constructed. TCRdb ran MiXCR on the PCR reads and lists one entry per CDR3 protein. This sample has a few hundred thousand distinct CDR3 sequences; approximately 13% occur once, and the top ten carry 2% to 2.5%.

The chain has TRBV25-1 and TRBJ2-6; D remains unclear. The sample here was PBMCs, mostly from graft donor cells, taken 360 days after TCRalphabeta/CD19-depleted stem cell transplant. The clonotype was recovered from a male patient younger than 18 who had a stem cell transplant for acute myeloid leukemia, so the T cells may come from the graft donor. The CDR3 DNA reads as TGTGCCAGCAGTGAGCAAACCGGGGCCAACGTCCTGACTTTC. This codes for CASSEQTGANVLTF.